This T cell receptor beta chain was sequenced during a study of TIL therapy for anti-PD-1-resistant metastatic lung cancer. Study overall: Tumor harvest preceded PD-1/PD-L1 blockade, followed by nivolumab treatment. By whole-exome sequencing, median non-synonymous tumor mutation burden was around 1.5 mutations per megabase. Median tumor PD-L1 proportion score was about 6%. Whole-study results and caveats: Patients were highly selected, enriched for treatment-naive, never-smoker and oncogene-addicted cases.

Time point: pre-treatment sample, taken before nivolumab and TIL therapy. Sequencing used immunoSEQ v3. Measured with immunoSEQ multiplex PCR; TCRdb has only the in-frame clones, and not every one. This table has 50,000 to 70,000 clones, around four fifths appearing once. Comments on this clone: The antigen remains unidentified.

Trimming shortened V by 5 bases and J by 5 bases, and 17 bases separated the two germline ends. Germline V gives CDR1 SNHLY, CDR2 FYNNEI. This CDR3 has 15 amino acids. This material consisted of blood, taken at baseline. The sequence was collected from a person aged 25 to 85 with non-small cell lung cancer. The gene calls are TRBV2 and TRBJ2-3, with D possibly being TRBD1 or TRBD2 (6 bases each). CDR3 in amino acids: CASSKGLGGLDTQYF. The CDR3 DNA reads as TGTGCCAGCAGTAAGGGGTTAGGGGGGTTAGATACGCAGTATTTT.